This T cell receptor (beta chain) was retrieved from a study of cytomegalovirus exposure and HLA in healthy donors (dated by TCRdb to about 2017). About the investigation overall: A later analysis indicated that the 90 to 150 validation repertoires were generated on the platform also employed for the 650 to 850 repertoires of the first cohort. The study aimed to test whether cataloging public T cell receptors could reveal signatures of past pathogen exposure. Besides the first cohort of roughly 660 subjects, a separate validation cohort made up of over a hundred different subjects was used. To predict cytomegalovirus infection status, the study combined high-throughput TCR immunosequencing, statistical association of individual TCRs with disease status, and machine learning.

Receptor amplification or capture employed the immunoSEQ multiplex PCR assay. The study's processing was this. A statistical classification framework was developed to diagnose cytomegalovirus status using the catalog of TCR beta chain sequences. The clones in this table, taken by TCRdb from immuneACCESS, are in-frame only. Not every clone is retained; where verified, under half of the shortfall comes from an unresolved V gene, and the cause of the rest is unknown. V and J calls and clone size are copied from that table; D and trimming were computed from the DNA. Recorded for this sample are about 110,000 clones; around 95% of them occurred a single time. Of the sample, 0.67% falls within the top ten clones. The donors belonged to the validation cohort of approximately 130 subjects, which was separate from the roughly 670-subject first cohort. Overall results and qualifications from the work: Most TCR sequences were observed very rarely across donors, whereas some public TCRs were present in many individuals. According to the authors, the approach could potentially be generalized to other disease states and immunological phenotypes. The study gave a list of about 160 TCR beta chains associated with cytomegalovirus. The classifier was reported to diagnose cytomegalovirus status with high specificity and sensitivity in both the original cohort and the validation cohort. A later analysis lacked HLA typing for the validation cohort, so it scored co-occurrence in that cohort across all 110 or so repertoires. In vitro tests confirmed that a few of the cytomegalovirus-associated TCR beta chains recognize cytomegalovirus antigens. A later analysis found that TCRs clustered in the first cohort also tended to co-occur in the roughly 120 validation repertoires, with approximately 93% of cluster scores above 0.

Concerning this clone itself: What this receptor recognizes is not known. The record has no base qualities; no much larger clone is one base away.

From a lookup of the germline V gene (reference sequence), CDR1 and CDR2 are MNHNY and SVGAGI. The junction shows trimming of 2 bases on V and 1 base on J, and the gene matches do not reach 5 bases of it. Including cysteine and phenylalanine, the CDR3 has 15 amino acids. Solely the CDR3 DNA is kept, with 45 bases framed from the first base. The chain links TRBV6-6 with TRBJ2-7; TRBD1 fits 7 bases in the junction. The receptor's source is a woman aged 18 to 35 in good health and CMV-seronegative. The source material was PBMCs. CDR3 reads: CASSYGAGGSYEQYF. The DNA sequence follows: TGTGCCAGCAGTTACGGGGCAGGGGGTTCCTACGAGCAGTACTTC.